This T cell receptor beta chain comes out of a study of T cell responses to AZD1222 COVID-19 vaccine. On this clone itself: The antigen remains unidentified.

The repertoire was sequenced with immunoSEQ multiplex PCR; TCRdb's copy has only in-frame clones and lacks some. The table has fewer than 200,000 clones, approximately 90% seen once. The germline V gene has CDR1 LGHDT and CDR2 YNNKEL (reference sequence). The CDR3 has 16 residues. With V trimmed by 1 base and J by 2 bases, 5 bases remained unmatched. Overall study results and limits: At study baseline, merely six AZD1222 recipients were seropositive.

Sequences were derived from peripheral blood, sampled on day 0 of AZD1222 vaccination. The TCR comes from an adult in good health. The chain recombines TRBV3-1 (or the pseudogene TRBV3-2) with TRBJ1-3; 7 nucleotides agree with TRBD1. This chain's CDR3 is CASSQVNRGPGNTIYF. The DNA of the CDR3 is TGTGCCAGCAGCCAAGTGAACAGGGGCCCTGGAAACACCATATATTTT.